A selection of T cell receptor beta chains follows, all from one sample in a study of OX40 agonist ivuxolimab in advanced cancers. TCRdb's copy holds only in-frame clones and misses some; the assay was immunoSEQ multiplex PCR. The sample lists over 70,000 clones, roughly 89% occurring once. This specimen consisted of CD4+ or CD8+ T cells sorted from blood, obtained in a trial of the OX40 agonist ivuxolimab. These receptors were obtained from an adult with an advanced solid tumor such as melanoma, head and neck, liver or kidney cancer. CDR3s include the opening cysteine and the closing phenylalanine or tryptophan. The D gene is left open where the match is weak. Size is omitted from some rows. Given values are once, few, many or a class for expanded clones.

D,J,V,size,DNA,CDR3
-,TRBJ2-2,TRBV2,-,TGTGCCAGCGACGGAGGCGGCAGGGAGTCCGGGGAGCTGTTTTTT,CASDGGGRESGELFF
-,TRBJ2-2,TRBV4-2,-,TGTGCCAGCAGCCAGGTTCCCACCGGGGAGCTGTTTTTT,CASSQVPTGELFF
-,TRBJ2-3,TRBV5-1,-,TGCGCCAGCAGCTATGGGGGCCTAGAAACAGATACGCAGTATTTT,CASSYGGLETDTQYF
TRBD2,TRBJ2-1,TRBV5-1,-,TGCGCCAACGCCACTAGCGGGAACCCCCATGAGCAGTTCTTC,CANATSGNPHEQFF
-,TRBJ2-7,TRBV9,-,TGTGCCAGCAGCGTAGGGTCGGGTGTCTACGAGCAGTACTTC,CASSVGSGVYEQYF
-,TRBJ2-3,TRBV10-3,-,TGTGCCATCAGTCTCCCGCCACTAGGCGGCACAGATACGCAGTATTTT,CAISLPPLGGTDTQYF
-,TRBJ2-2,TRBV27,-,TGTGCCAGCTCCCCGCTGTCAGGGTTTAGCGGGGAGCTGTTTTTT,CASSPLSGFSGELFF
-,TRBJ2-7,TRBV7-2,-,TGTGCCAGCAGCTTACCCTACGAGCAGTACTTC,CASSLPYEQYF
-,TRBJ2-7,TRBV20-1,-,TGCAGTGTTTGGACTGCCTACGAGCAGTACTTC,CSVWTAYEQYF
-,TRBJ1-3,TRBV7-9,-,TGTGCCAGCAGCTTCAGTTCAGGCGGAAACACCATATATTTT,CASSFSSGGNTIYF
-,TRBJ1-1,TRBV7-8,few,TGTGCCAGCAGGCCACTGGGGTGGAACACTGAAGCTTTCTTT,CASRPLGWNTEAFF
-,TRBJ2-3,TRBV7-2,-,TGTGCCAGCAGCTTAGGGTCCCTCACAGATACGCAGTATTTT,CASSLGSLTDTQYF
-,TRBJ2-7,TRBV6-5,once,TGTGCCAGCAGTTACAGGGGGGCCCACTACGAGCAGTACTTC,CASSYRGAHYEQYF
TRBD1,TRBJ2-7,TRBV19,-,TGTGCCAGTAGTATAAGGGACAGGGGATACGAGCAGTACTTC,CASSIRDRGYEQYF
TRBD2,TRBJ2-1,TRBV18,-,TGTGCCAGCTACCAGGGCGGGAGGAGCTCCTACAATGAGCAGTTCTTC,CASYQGGRSSYNEQFF
-,TRBJ1-2,TRBV15,-,TGTGCCACCAGCAGAGAAACGCAGGCCAACTATGGCTACACCTTC,CATSRETQANYGYTF
-,TRBJ1-2,TRBV6-1,-,TGTGCCAGCAGTGAAGGGGGGACTAACTATGGCTACACCTTC,CASSEGGTNYGYTF
TRBD2,TRBJ2-7,TRBV25-1,-,TGTGCCAGCAGCCAAGATATCGCGGGGGTCTACGAGCAGTACTTC,CASSQDIAGVYEQYF
TRBD2,TRBJ2-3,TRBV5-4,-,TGTGCCAGCAGCCCCGCGGGGGGGGCCCTCACAGATACGCAGTATTTT,CASSPAGGALTDTQYF
TRBD1,TRBJ2-1,TRBV10-3,once,TGTGCCATCAGTGCGATGGGGACAGGGGCCGTAAATGAGCAGTTCTTC,CAISAMGTGAVNEQFF
-,TRBJ2-5,TRBV2,-,TGTGCCAGCAGTAGGCAGCCTAAAGAGACCCAGTACTTC,CASSRQPKETQYF
-,TRBJ1-6,TRBV9,-,TGTGCCAGCAGCCTAGACAGTTCTTCACCCCTCCACTTT,CASSLDSSSPLHF
TRBD1,TRBJ2-2,TRBV18,-,TGTGCCAGCTCACCACGACAGGGTAACACCGGGGAGCTGTTTTTT,CASSPRQGNTGELFF
-,TRBJ2-7,TRBV25-1,once,TGTGCCAGCACTGGGGGAAGGGCTGCTTACGAGCAGTACTTC,CASTGGRAAYEQYF
-,TRBJ1-2,TRBV11-2,-,TGTGCCAGCAGCTTAAACCTGCCGTCCCGAATTACTAACTATGGCTACACCTTC,CASSLNLPSRITNYGYTF
TRBD1,TRBJ1-5,TRBV2,-,TGTGCCAGCACTGCCGGGACAGGGTCCAATCAGCCCCAGCATTTT,CASTAGTGSNQPQHF
TRBD1,TRBJ1-2,TRBV29-1,few,TGCAGCGTTGAAGGCAACAGGGGGAATGGCTACACCTTC,CSVEGNRGNGYTF
-,TRBJ2-7,TRBV29-1,-,TGCAGCGCCGACAGGACCTACGAGCAGTACTTC,CSADRTYEQYF
-,TRBJ1-4,TRBV18,-,TGTGCCAGCTTACCACGTGTAACGGGGTTAGGAAAACTGTTTTTT,CASLPRVTGLGKLFF
-,TRBJ2-2,TRBV10-1,-,TGCGCCAGCAGTGAGTCGAGACGGCTAAGCACCGGGGAGCTGTTTTTT,CASSESRRLSTGELFF
-,TRBJ1-1,TRBV5-1,-,TGCGCCAGCACCTTGACTGGCAGGAACACTGAAGCTTTCTTT,CASTLTGRNTEAFF
-,TRBJ2-6,TRBV5-5,-,TGTGCCAGCAGCTTTCCGGCTGGGGCCAACGTCCTGACTTTC,CASSFPAGANVLTF
-,TRBJ2-3,TRBV7-2,once,TGTGCCAGCAGCCCGAACACAGATACGCAGTATTTT,CASSPNTDTQYF
TRBD2,TRBJ2-3,TRBV30,-,TGTGCCTGGAGTGTACAGGTACTAGCGCGCACAGATACGCAGTATTTT,CAWSVQVLARTDTQYF
TRBD2,TRBJ2-3,TRBV15,-,TGTGCCACCAGCAGTTTTCAGGGGCGGGGGGGCACAGATACGCAGTATTTT,CATSSFQGRGGTDTQYF
TRBD1,TRBJ2-1,TRBV7-2,-,TGTGCCAGCACCCTAGGGTCGGGGACAGGGGAGGTAAATGAGCAGTTCTTC,CASTLGSGTGEVNEQFF
-,TRBJ1-4,TRBV14,-,TGTGCCAGCAGCCCCTTCGCGCGGAATGAAAAACTGTTTTTT,CASSPFARNEKLFF
TRBD1,TRBJ1-2,TRBV28,-,TGTGCCAGCAGCACGACAGGGCGGATCTACACCTTC,CASSTTGRIYTF
-,TRBJ1-2,TRBV23-1,few,TGCGCCAGCAGTCGAAAGGCTAACTATGGCTACACCTTC,CASSRKANYGYTF
TRBD1,TRBJ1-2,TRBV6-6,-,TGTGCCAGCACCTCGACAGGGGACTATGGCTACACCTTC,CASTSTGDYGYTF
TRBD1,TRBJ2-7,TRBV6-5,-,TGTGCCAGCAGTTTCCAAGGGACAGGTTTTTACGAGCAGTACTTC,CASSFQGTGFYEQYF
-,TRBJ1-5,TRBV7-9,-,TGTGCCAGCAGCTCTGCGGGGGGCGGTCAGCCCCAGCATTTT,CASSSAGGGQPQHF
-,TRBJ1-3,TRBV6-1,-,TGTGCCAGCAGTGATGGCCCCAGGGGAGCCGGAAACACCATATATTTT,CASSDGPRGAGNTIYF
TRBD1,TRBJ1-6,TRBV29-1,-,TGCAGCGCCAATACAGGGGGCGATTCACCCCTCCACTTT,CSANTGGDSPLHF
-,TRBJ2-7,TRBV5-5,-,TGTGCCAGCAGCTTGGGACAGCTCTACGAGCAGTACTTC,CASSLGQLYEQYF
-,TRBJ1-2,TRBV18,-,TGTGCCAGCTCACCACTCGGAGAGGGTGGCTACACCTTC,CASSPLGEGGYTF
-,TRBJ2-1,TRBV5-1,-,TGCGCCAGCCGAGGACTCGGGGGCTCCTACAATGAGCAGTTCTTC,CASRGLGGSYNEQFF
TRBD1,TRBJ2-2,TRBV2,-,TGTGCCAGCAGTGGACAGGGGATCGGGGAGCTGTTTTTT,CASSGQGIGELFF
TRBD2,TRBJ2-1,TRBV19,-,TGTGCCAGTAGTATAGGGCTAGCGGGGGGCGGTGAGCAGTTCTTC,CASSIGLAGGGEQFF
TRBD1,TRBJ2-5,TRBV19,-,TGTGCCAGTATCGATGGAGCAGGGGGCCTACAGACCCAGTACTTC,CASIDGAGGLQTQYF
TRBD1,TRBJ2-7,TRBV2,-,TGTGCCAGCAGTGGGCCCTTACAGGGGAAGCAGTACTTC,CASSGPLQGKQYF
-,TRBJ1-2,TRBV4-1,-,TGCGCCAGCAGCCAGAGCTCAGGGGTTGGCTATGGCTACACCTTC,CASSQSSGVGYGYTF
-,TRBJ2-5,TRBV29-1,-,TGCAGCGTTGAATCCTGGGGAGAGACCCAGTACTTC,CSVESWGETQYF
-,TRBJ1-2,TRBV29-1,-,TGCAGCGTTGATGGGGGCCCCTGGGGAGGCTACACCTTC,CSVDGGPWGGYTF
-,TRBJ2-6,TRBV5-1,-,TGCGCCAGCAGCCAAGGAGAGAGCTCTGGGGCCAACGTCCTGACTTTC,CASSQGESSGANVLTF
TRBD1,TRBJ2-5,TRBV11-2,-,TGTGCCAGCAGCTTAGGGACAGGGGGAAAGACCCAGTACTTC,CASSLGTGGKTQYF
TRBD1,TRBJ2-7,TRBV5-4,-,TGTGCCAGCAGCTTGGTGAGGGGGCGCGAGCAGTACTTC,CASSLVRGREQYF
-,TRBJ2-1,TRBV7-3,-,TGTGCCAGCAGCTACGGGGTTTGGAGGGACAGCAATGAGCAGTTCTTC,CASSYGVWRDSNEQFF
TRBD2,TRBJ2-3,TRBV2,-,TGTGCCTCCCGCCGGGTGGGGGGGAACACAGATACGCAGTATTTT,CASRRVGGNTDTQYF